The rows below give T cell receptor beta chains drawn from one sample of a study of shared clonotypes between healthy human individuals. The assay was immunoSEQ multiplex PCR, and TCRdb's table has in-frame clones only and misses some. This sample has hundreds of thousands of clones, with more than 70% found just once. Sample: memory CD4+ T cells sorted from blood. The receptor source for this set is a woman aged 25 to 45 in good health. The CDR3 runs from the conserved cysteine through the conserved F or W. The D gene is left open where the match is weak. Clone size appears in some rows only: once, few, many, or a class for an expanded clone.

d_call,clone_size,j_call,v_call,cdr3_nt,cdr3_aa
NA,NA,TRBJ2-5,TRBV5-1,TGCGCCAGCAGCTTGGAAGGCTTCTTAACCCGGGAGACCCAGTACTTC,CASSLEGFLTRETQYF
NA,NA,TRBJ1-1,TRBV28,TGTGCCAGCAGAACGAACACTGAAGCTTTCTTT,CASRTNTEAFF
NA,NA,TRBJ2-5,TRBV5-1,TGCGCCAGCAGCTACGGGAGACAAGAGACCCAGTACTTC,CASSYGRQETQYF
NA,NA,TRBJ2-1,TRBV11-2,TGTGCCAGCAGACACGAGACGGGCGAGCAGTTCTTC,CASRHETGEQFF
NA,few,TRBJ2-3,TRBV4-1,TGCGCCAGCAGCCAAGAGTTGAGGGCGGGATGGGGCGATACGCAGTATTTT,CASSQELRAGWGDTQYF
TRBD1,once,TRBJ1-5,TRBV19,TGTGCCAGTAGTTCCGGGACAGGGGGGGCTCAGCCCCAGCATTTT,CASSSGTGGAQPQHF
TRBD2,NA,TRBJ2-7,TRBV6-1,TGTGCCAGCAGTGAATGGGGGGGACCCTACGAGCAGTACTTC,CASSEWGGPYEQYF
NA,NA,TRBJ1-1,TRBV15,TGTGCCACCAGCAGAGATCTCTCTGAGGGCCAAATGAACACTGAAGCTTTCTTT,CATSRDLSEGQMNTEAFF
TRBD2,NA,TRBJ2-2,TRBV10-2,TGCGCCAGCAGGGGTATAGCGGGAGATGTCGGGGAGCTGTTTTTT,CASRGIAGDVGELFF
TRBD2,once,TRBJ2-3,TRBV28,TGTGCCAGCAGTCGATCCGGGACTAGCATAACCCAGCGCACAGATACGCAGTATTTT,CASSRSGTSITQRTDTQYF
TRBD2,NA,TRBJ2-4,TRBV11-2,TGTGCCAGCAGCCTCTTAGCGGGAACGGGCATTCAGTACTTC,CASSLLAGTGIQYF
NA,once,TRBJ2-7,TRBV7-2,TGTGCCAGCAGCTTAGCGGGGGGATCCTACGAGCAGTACTTC,CASSLAGGSYEQYF
NA,NA,TRBJ2-3,TRBV10-1,TGCGCCAGCAGTGAGGGACAACGGGGAAACACAGATACGCAGTATTTT,CASSEGQRGNTDTQYF
NA,NA,TRBJ2-2,TRBV28,TGTGCCAGCAGTTTACCGTCTAGTCCTGACACCGGGGAGCTGTTTTTT,CASSLPSSPDTGELFF
NA,NA,TRBJ2-7,TRBV5-1,TGCGCCAGCAGCTTCGGGGGCTACTACGAGCAGTACTTC,CASSFGGYYEQYF
NA,NA,TRBJ2-5,TRBV9,TGTGCCAGCAGCGTACTGAGCGCCGGTGGGACCCAGTACTTC,CASSVLSAGGTQYF
TRBD1,NA,TRBJ1-2,TRBV6-1,TGTGCCAGCAGTCATTTAGACAGGGGAGGCTACACCTTC,CASSHLDRGGYTF
TRBD1,NA,TRBJ1-5,TRBV6-6,TGTGCCAGCACGGGACAGGGGACCAATCAGCCCCAGCATTTT,CASTGQGTNQPQHF
TRBD1,NA,TRBJ2-1,TRBV28,TGTGCCAGCATCATGGACAGGGCCGGGAATGAGCAGTTCTTC,CASIMDRAGNEQFF
NA,NA,TRBJ2-5,TRBV2,TGTGCCAGCAGTGAACAATTCCGGGACACCAGCCACTTC,CASSEQFRDTSHF
TRBD1,NA,TRBJ2-1,TRBV5-1,TGCGCCAGCAGCTCGGACAGGGCGTCCTACAATGAGCAGTTCTTC,CASSSDRASYNEQFF
NA,NA,TRBJ2-2,TRBV5-8,TGTGCCAGCAGCTTATATGGGCCAACGAACACCGGGGAGCTGTTTTTT,CASSLYGPTNTGELFF
TRBD2,NA,TRBJ2-1,TRBV27,TGTGCCAGCAGTTTAACTAGCGGGAGTTTAACCTACAATGAGCAGTTCTTC,CASSLTSGSLTYNEQFF
NA,NA,TRBJ2-7,TRBV6-5,NA,CASSYSWGDGIEYF
NA,NA,TRBJ1-4,TRBV28,TGTGCCAGCAGTTTATCCCCCGCCAAACTGTTTTTT,CASSLSPAKLFF
NA,NA,TRBJ2-7,TRBV11-3,TGTGCCAGCAGCTTATCTTTGGGCAACGAGCAGTACTTC,CASSLSLGNEQYF
TRBD2,NA,TRBJ2-3,TRBV2,TGTGCCAGTCAACTAGCGGGAGGAACAGATACGCAGTATTTT,CASQLAGGTDTQYF
TRBD2,NA,TRBJ2-6,TRBV28,TGTGCCAGCAGTTCACCTGGGGATAGCGGGGGCTCTGGGGCCAACGTCCTGACTTTC,CASSSPGDSGGSGANVLTF
NA,once,TRBJ1-5,TRBV6-4,TGTGCCAGGTTCCGGGACCGAGGTCACGCGGACAATCAGCCCCAGCATTTT,CARFRDRGHADNQPQHF
NA,NA,TRBJ1-1,TRBV4-1,TGCGCCAGCAGCCAAGATGGGGCGCGGACTGAAGCTTTCTTT,CASSQDGARTEAFF
NA,NA,TRBJ1-5,TRBV28,TGTGCCGTCGGGGGCCCGACCGGCAATCAGCCCCAGCATTTT,CAVGGPTGNQPQHF
NA,NA,TRBJ2-2,TRBV2,TGTGCCAGCAAGTACAGGAACACCGGGGAGCTGTTTTTT,CASKYRNTGELFF
NA,NA,TRBJ2-7,TRBV11-2,TGTGCCAGCAGCACACGTGGGGGAGAAGGGCTGGGGGAGCAGTACTTC,CASSTRGGEGLGEQYF
TRBD2,NA,TRBJ2-2,TRBV6-5,TGTGCCAGCAGTTACTCGAATCTAGCGGGAACCGGGGAGCTGTTTTTT,CASSYSNLAGTGELFF
NA,NA,TRBJ2-2,TRBV27,TGTGCCAGCAAGTCCCGGCGGGGCACCGGGGAGCTGTTTTTT,CASKSRRGTGELFF
TRBD1,NA,TRBJ2-2,TRBV2,TGTGCCAGCAGTGCCTTCACGGGACAGGGCGGACTGCAGGAGCTGTTTTTT,CASSAFTGQGGLQELFF
TRBD1,few,TRBJ1-5,TRBV28,TGTGCCAGCAGTCAGGGACAGACAAATCAGCCCCAGCATTTT,CASSQGQTNQPQHF
NA,NA,TRBJ2-6,TRBV28,TGTGCAACGACAGGCCCCGGGGCCAACGTCCTGACTTTC,CATTGPGANVLTF
NA,NA,TRBJ2-5,TRBV5-4,TGTGCCAGCAGCTTACGTGTTAGTTCGGAGACCCAGTACTTC,CASSLRVSSETQYF
NA,few,TRBJ2-7,TRBV7-2,TGTGCCAGCAGCTTAGGGGGAGGACCCCTCAAGCAGTACTTC,CASSLGGGPLKQYF
TRBD1,NA,TRBJ2-1,TRBV5-8,TGTGCCAGCACCACGGGACAGGTTAACAATGAGCAGTTCTTC,CASTTGQVNNEQFF
NA,once,TRBJ2-4,TRBV11-2,TGTGCCAGCAGCTTAGAGGGTTTGGCCAAAAACATTCAGTACTTC,CASSLEGLAKNIQYF
NA,NA,TRBJ1-2,TRBV25-1,TGTGCCAGCAGTGAAATGGGGGACTATGGCTACACCTTC,CASSEMGDYGYTF
NA,NA,TRBJ2-7,TRBV29-1,TGCAGCGTCAACCATCCTAGGGGCGGGAACGAGCAGTACTTC,CSVNHPRGGNEQYF
NA,NA,TRBJ1-1,TRBV29-1,TGCAGCGTTGTAAGGACGGGCACTGAAGCTTTCTTT,CSVVRTGTEAFF
TRBD1,few,TRBJ1-3,TRBV4-1,TGCGCCAGCAGCCGGACAGGGAGGAGAAACACCATATATTTT,CASSRTGRRNTIYF
TRBD2,few,TRBJ2-7,TRBV29-1,TGCAGAAGAAAATCCGGAACTAGCGACTACGAGCAGTACTTC,CRRKSGTSDYEQYF
TRBD1,once,TRBJ2-1,TRBV18,TGTGCCAGCTCGTCACAGGGGGCGTTGGGCAATGAGCAGTTCTTC,CASSSQGALGNEQFF
TRBD1,NA,TRBJ2-5,TRBV5-1,TGCGCCAGCAGCAGCACCGGGACAGGGCAGCTAGAGACCCAGTACTTC,CASSSTGTGQLETQYF
NA,NA,TRBJ2-7,TRBV2,TGTGCCAGCAGCGCAGCGGGCGGCTACGAGCAGTACTTC,CASSAAGGYEQYF
TRBD1,once,TRBJ1-4,TRBV6-1,TGTGCCAGCAGTGAACACAGGGGGCGGGAAAAACTGTTTTTT,CASSEHRGREKLFF
NA,NA,TRBJ2-1,TRBV19,TGTGCCAGTAGTAAATCCGGGGACTACAATGAGCAGTTCTTC,CASSKSGDYNEQFF
TRBD2,NA,TRBJ2-1,TRBV30,TGTGCCCATACGCGGACTAGCGTCTACAATGAGCAGTTCTTC,CAHTRTSVYNEQFF